This T cell receptor beta chain originates from a study of CD8+ T cells in alopecia areata. Turning to the study itself: Grafts of skin from C3H/HeJ donors aged roughly 6-13 months with spontaneous alopecia went to female C3H/HeJ mice aged 7-10 weeks. General study findings and limits: Besides other cells, scalp samples also yield sequences of resident alphabeta T cells from normal skin.

Sequencing used cDNA as its template, made by extracting RNA and reverse transcribing it. Sequencing was performed with immunoSEQ multiplex PCR; in TCRdb, only in-frame clones are kept and a portion is missing. The profile covers around 110,000 clones, none occurring a single time. This clone was picked up a small number of times. The antigen is undetermined. Gene names denote mouse genes. This receptor was taken from a C3H/HeJ mouse with alopecia areata. Mice of this strain are of MHC haplotype H2-k. Sequences were obtained from lesional skin.

The covered CDR3 bases are TGTGCCAGCAGTGATGCGGACAAAACAAACACA. This codes for CASSDADKTNT. The full CDR3 protein reads CASSDADKTNTEVFF. This sequence joins TRBV13-3 and TRBJ1-1, with D possibly TRBD1 on 5 matching bases. The missing CDR3 end, 4 residues past where the read stops, is filled in from the germline J gene. Trimming left V 0 bases short and J 0 bases short, with 9 bases between. This CDR3 is built from 15 residues. Germline assignment: CDR1 NNHDY and CDR2 SYVADS.